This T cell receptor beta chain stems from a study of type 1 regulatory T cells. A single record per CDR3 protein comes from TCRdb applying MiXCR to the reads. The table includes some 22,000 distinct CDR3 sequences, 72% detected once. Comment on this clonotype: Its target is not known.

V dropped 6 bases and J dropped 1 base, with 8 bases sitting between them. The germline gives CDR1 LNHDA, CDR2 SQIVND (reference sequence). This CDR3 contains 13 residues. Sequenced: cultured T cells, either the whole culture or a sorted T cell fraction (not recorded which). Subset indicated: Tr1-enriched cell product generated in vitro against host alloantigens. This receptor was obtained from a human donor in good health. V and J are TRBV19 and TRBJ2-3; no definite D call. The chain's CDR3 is CASRRGGTDTQYF. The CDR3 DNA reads TGTGCCAGTAGGCGAGGTGGCACAGATACGCAGTATTTT.